This record concerns one T cell receptor beta chain sequence. The antigen remains undetermined. This sample was included in a study of CD8 T cells in ankylosing spondylitis. Study-wide results and limits: A TCR beta motif of about 8 highly homologous variants seemed to mark ankylosing spondylitis blood. Some motif variants had been reported before (in reactive arthritis synovial fluid and blood). The study looked at matched synovial fluid samples from ankylosing spondylitis patients. Disease-linked clones were reported to be significantly enriched there.

TCRdb recomputed calls from the 5' RACE reads with MiXCR, one row per CDR3 protein. The sample comprises approximately 500,000 distinct CDR3 sequences, more than 9.5% of which are singletons, and about 6.8% rests with the top ten. The CDR3 runs 17 residues. The V and J ends lost 5 bases and 6 bases, in that order; junction bases with no gene match: 12. CDR1 SNHLY and CDR2 FYNNEI come from the germline V gene. Sequenced input: blood, either unsorted or a sorted T cell fraction (not recorded which). This receptor was obtained from a male donor with ankylosing spondylitis. The chain has TRBV2 and TRBJ2-7; 14 positions agree with TRBD2. This CDR3 reads CASSRLAGGPDGREQYV. CDR3 DNA: TGTGCCAGCAGTAGACTAGCGGGAGGGCCCGACGGTCGCGAGCAGTACGTC.